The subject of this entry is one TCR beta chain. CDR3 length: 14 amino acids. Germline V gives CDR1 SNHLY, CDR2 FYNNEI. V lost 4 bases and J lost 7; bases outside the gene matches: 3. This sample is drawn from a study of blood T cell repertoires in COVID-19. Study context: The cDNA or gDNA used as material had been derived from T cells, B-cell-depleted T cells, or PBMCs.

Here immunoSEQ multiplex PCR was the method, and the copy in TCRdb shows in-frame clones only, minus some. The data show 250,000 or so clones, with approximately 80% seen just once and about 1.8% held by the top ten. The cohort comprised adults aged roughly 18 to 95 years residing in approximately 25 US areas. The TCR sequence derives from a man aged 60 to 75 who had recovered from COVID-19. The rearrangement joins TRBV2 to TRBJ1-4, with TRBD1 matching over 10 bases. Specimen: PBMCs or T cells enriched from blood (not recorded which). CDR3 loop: CASSGQGAPEKLFF. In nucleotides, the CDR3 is TGTGCCAGCAGTGGACAGGGGGCGCCTGAAAAACTGTTTTTT.